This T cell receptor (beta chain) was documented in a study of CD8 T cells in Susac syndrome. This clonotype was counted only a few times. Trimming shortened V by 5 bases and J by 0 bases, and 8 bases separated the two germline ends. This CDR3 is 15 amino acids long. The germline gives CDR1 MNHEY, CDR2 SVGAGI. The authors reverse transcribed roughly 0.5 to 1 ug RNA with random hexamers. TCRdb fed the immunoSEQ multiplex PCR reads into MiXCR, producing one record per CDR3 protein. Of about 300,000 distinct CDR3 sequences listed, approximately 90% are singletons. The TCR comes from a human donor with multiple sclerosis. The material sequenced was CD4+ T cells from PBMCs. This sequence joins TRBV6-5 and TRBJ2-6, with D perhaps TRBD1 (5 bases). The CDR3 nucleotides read TGTGCCAGCAGTACAGGCCACTCTGGGGCCAACGTCCTGACTTTC. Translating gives CASSTGHSGANVLTF.